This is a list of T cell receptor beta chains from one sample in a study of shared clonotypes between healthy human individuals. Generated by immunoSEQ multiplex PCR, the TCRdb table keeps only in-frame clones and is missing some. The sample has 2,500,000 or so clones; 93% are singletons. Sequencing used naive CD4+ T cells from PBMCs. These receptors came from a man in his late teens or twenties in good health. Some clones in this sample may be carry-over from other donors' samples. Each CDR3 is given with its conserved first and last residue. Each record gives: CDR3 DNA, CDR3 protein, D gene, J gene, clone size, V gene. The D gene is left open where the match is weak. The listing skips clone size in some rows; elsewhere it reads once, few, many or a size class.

TGTGCCAGCAGTTTCGTTGGGGGCGTGCAGTATGGCTACACCTTC CASSFVGGVQYGYTF NA TRBJ1-2 NA TRBV28
TGTGCCAGCAGTTTACCCAGCCAAGAGACCCAGTACTTC CASSLPSQETQYF NA TRBJ2-5 NA TRBV28
TGTGCCTGGAGTGTCGGGACAGTCCTACGAGAGCAGTACTTC CAWSVGTVLREQYF TRBD1 TRBJ2-5 once TRBV30
TGTGCCAGCAGCTTATCCGGGACCTCCTCTGGAAACACCATATATTTT CASSLSGTSSGNTIYF NA TRBJ1-3 once TRBV4-2
TGTGCTAAGCACCGGACACGGGGGCACAAAGAGACCCAGTACTTC CAKHRTRGHKETQYF NA TRBJ2-5 NA TRBV27
TGTGCCAGCAGTCCCCCGAGGGGGCGCGACACTGAAGCTTTCTTT CASSPPRGRDTEAFF TRBD1 TRBJ1-1 NA TRBV28
TGTGCCAGCAGTTTCCAGGGGGGGGGATCCCAGCATTTT CASSFQGGGSQHF TRBD1 TRBJ1-5 once TRBV28
TGTGCCAGCAGCCACTACACCGGGACGCCCCGCGCGAACACCGGGGAGCTGTTTTTT CASSHYTGTPRANTGELFF NA TRBJ2-2 once TRBV14
TGTGCCAGCAGCCGGCTTAGTCCCCTCACCTACAATGAGCAGTTCTTC CASSRLSPLTYNEQFF NA TRBJ2-1 NA TRBV7-9
TGCGCCAGCAGCTTGGTAGGGGTTAACCACGAGCAGTACTTC CASSLVGVNHEQYF NA TRBJ2-7 NA TRBV5-1
TGTGCCAGTAGTGGAAGGGAAACCGGGGAGCTGTTTTTT CASSGRETGELFF NA TRBJ2-2 NA TRBV19
TGCGCCAGCAGTTGGACAGGGGGCACAGATACGCAGTATTTT CASSWTGGTDTQYF TRBD1 TRBJ2-3 once TRBV5-1
TGCGCCAGCAGCTTGGATCCTTTCGTCACGGGCGGGGAGCCCAATCAGCCCCAGCATTTT CASSLDPFVTGGEPNQPQHF NA TRBJ1-5 NA TRBV5-1
TGTGCCAGCAGTATGGGGGGCCTGCAAGCTTTCTTT CASSMGGLQAFF NA TRBJ1-1 NA TRBV6-5
TGTGCCAGCAGCGTAAATGTAGGACTAGGAAACACCGGGGAGCTGTTTTTT CASSVNVGLGNTGELFF TRBD2 TRBJ2-2 NA TRBV9
TGTGCCTTGGACGCCGGGGAGCTGTTTTTT CALDAGELFF NA TRBJ2-2 NA TRBV30
TGTGCCAGCAGTCCGAGAAACAATGAGCAGTTCTTC CASSPRNNEQFF NA TRBJ2-1 NA TRBV14
TGTGCCAGCTCACGACAGGGGTACACTGAAGCTTTCTTT CASSRQGYTEAFF TRBD1 TRBJ1-1 NA TRBV18
TGTGCCAGCAGCCCACCAACTTACAATGAGCAGTTCTTC CASSPPTYNEQFF NA TRBJ2-1 NA TRBV5-4
TGCGCCAGCAGCCCACCTTCCACTAGCGGCACAGATACGCAGTATTTT CASSPPSTSGTDTQYF TRBD2 TRBJ2-3 NA TRBV5-1
TGCGCCACTCGCTGGGACAGGGGGGCCTACGAGCAGTACTTC CATRWDRGAYEQYF TRBD1 TRBJ2-7 NA TRBV5-1
TGTGCCAGCAGCTTATCTAGCGGGTCGGGCGAGCAGTACTTC CASSLSSGSGEQYF TRBD2 TRBJ2-7 NA TRBV7-3
TGCGCCAGCAGCATGACTAGCGGGGCTGCTTTTAGGTACTTC CASSMTSGAAFRYF TRBD2 TRBJ2-7 NA TRBV5-1
TGCGCCAGCAGCCTAACAGCCGGCTCTGGAAACACCATATATTTT CASSLTAGSGNTIYF NA TRBJ1-3 NA TRBV5-1
TGTGCCAGCAGTTCCGCAGGGGCCTATGGCTACACCTTC CASSSAGAYGYTF NA TRBJ1-2 few TRBV6-5
TGTGCCAGCAGCCCCCAGGCGGGACAAATCTATGGCTACACCTTC CASSPQAGQIYGYTF NA TRBJ1-2 NA TRBV9
TGTGCCAGCAGTACCTTGGGGGGGAAGCACTACAATGAGCAGTTCTTC CASSTLGGKHYNEQFF TRBD2 TRBJ2-1 NA TRBV28
TGTGCCAGCACCCTGAGGGCCCCTAGCTCCTACGAGCAGTACTTC CASTLRAPSSYEQYF NA TRBJ2-7 NA TRBV28
TGTGCCAGCAGCTTCCGAGGGGATACGCAGTATTTT CASSFRGDTQYF NA TRBJ2-3 once TRBV7-6
TGTGCCAGCAGCCAAGGGACGACGGAGGTCCAGCCCCAGCATTTT CASSQGTTEVQPQHF NA TRBJ1-5 NA TRBV4-2
TGTGCCAGCTCTCAAAACGAAGTCCCCACAGATACGCAGTATTTT CASSQNEVPTDTQYF NA TRBJ2-3 NA TRBV18
TGTGCCAGCAGCGTAGAAGGACTAGAGCAGTTCTTC CASSVEGLEQFF NA TRBJ2-1 NA TRBV9
TGTGCCAGCAGCTTATCAGGTCAGCAGAACACTGAAGCTTTCTTT CASSLSGQQNTEAFF NA TRBJ1-1 once TRBV7-6
TGTGCCATCAAGGGGGAGGGGACAGGACAGCCCCAGCATTTT CAIKGEGTGQPQHF TRBD1 TRBJ1-5 once TRBV10-3
TGTGCCAGCAGTCCCCAGCCGAACGCAGATACGCAGTATTTT CASSPQPNADTQYF NA TRBJ2-3 NA TRBV6-5
TGCGCCAGCAGCCAGGGACAGCGGATTTCACCCCTCCACTTT CASSQGQRISPLHF TRBD1 TRBJ1-6 NA TRBV4-3
TGCGCCAGCAGCTTGGGCGGGAGTAGTTCCTACGAGCAGTACTTC CASSLGGSSSYEQYF TRBD2 TRBJ2-7 NA TRBV5-1
TGTGCCAGCAGTGAATTTTGGGGACTTGGAACGAACACCGGGGAGCTGTTTTTT CASSEFWGLGTNTGELFF NA TRBJ2-2 NA TRBV25-1
TGCAGCGTTGGGGCGGTGAGCTACGAGCAGTACTTC CSVGAVSYEQYF NA TRBJ2-7 NA TRBV29-1
TGTGCCAGCAAGTTTGGTACTAGCAGATACACCGGGGAGCTGTTTTTT CASKFGTSRYTGELFF NA TRBJ2-2 NA TRBV27
TGCAGTGCTGCAGCCAATGAGCAGTTCTTC CSAAANEQFF NA TRBJ2-1 NA TRBV20-1
TGTGCCAGCAGCCAAGATACGGGGTTAAGCTCCTACAATGAGCAGTTCTTC CASSQDTGLSSYNEQFF NA TRBJ2-1 NA TRBV4-2
TGTGCCTCCATGGGCCAGTGGGACTATGGCTACACCTTC CASMGQWDYGYTF NA TRBJ1-2 NA TRBV6-1
TGTGCCAGCAGTTTCCGCCCTTCCGAGCAGTACTTC CASSFRPSEQYF NA TRBJ2-7 NA TRBV28
TGTGCCAGTTCGACCAACGGCGGGACCCAGTACTTC CASSTNGGTQYF NA TRBJ2-5 NA TRBV18
TGTGCCAGCAGTTACCGGATGGGAAGAGAGACCCAGTACTTC CASSYRMGRETQYF NA TRBJ2-5 NA TRBV6-5
TGTGCCAGCAGCTTGGGAGGGGCCAGCAATCAGCCCCAGCATTTT CASSLGGASNQPQHF NA TRBJ1-5 NA TRBV5-4
TGCGCCAGCAGCCGACTCGAAGGGGTTCCGCGAGGCTACACCTTC CASSRLEGVPRGYTF NA TRBJ1-2 NA TRBV4-3